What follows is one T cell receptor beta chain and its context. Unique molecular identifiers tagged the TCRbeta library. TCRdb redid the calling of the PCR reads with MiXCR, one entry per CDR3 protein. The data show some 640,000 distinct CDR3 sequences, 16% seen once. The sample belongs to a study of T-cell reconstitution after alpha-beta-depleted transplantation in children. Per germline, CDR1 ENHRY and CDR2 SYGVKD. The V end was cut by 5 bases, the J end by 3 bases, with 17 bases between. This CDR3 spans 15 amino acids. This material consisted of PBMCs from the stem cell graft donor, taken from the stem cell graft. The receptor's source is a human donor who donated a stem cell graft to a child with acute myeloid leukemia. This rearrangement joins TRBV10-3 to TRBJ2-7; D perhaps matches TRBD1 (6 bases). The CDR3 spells CAISRVTGVSYEQYF. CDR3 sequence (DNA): TGTGCCATCAGTAGGGTGACAGGCGTGAGCTACGAGCAGTACTTC.